Below, 29 T cell receptor beta chains from the same sample are listed, as sequenced in a study of shared clonotypes between healthy human individuals. TCRdb's copy holds only in-frame clones and misses some; the assay was immunoSEQ multiplex PCR. The data contain approximately 2.5 million clones, around nine tenths of them singletons. The material sequenced was naive CD4+ T cells sorted from blood. Subset described: CD45RA+ positively selected. These receptor sequences come from a young man in good health.

The rearrangement links TRBV20-1 to TRBJ1-1; 7 bases match TRBD1. In germline, CDR1 is DFQATT, CDR2 SNEGSKA (reference sequence). The CDR3 has 11 amino acids. The DNA for the CDR3 is TGCAGCAATACAGGGGCCACTGAAGCTTTCTTT. Its protein is CSNTGATEAFF.

This rearrangement joins TRBV5-1 to TRBJ1-3, with unresolved D. This CDR3 is built from 17 residues. Germline V gene lookup returns CDR1 SGHRS and CDR2 YFSETQ. The V and J ends lost 4 bases and 0 bases respectively, with 17 bases between them. The CDR3 nucleotides read TGCGCCAGCAGCCCATGGTCGGGTGCGGACTCTGGAAACACCATATATTTT. This translates into CASSPWSGADSGNTIYF.

The CDR3 here is CASSQEWGFSGANVLTF. CDR3 coding DNA: TGCGCCAGCAGCCAAGAATGGGGATTCTCTGGGGCCAACGTCCTGACTTTC. The V gene is TRBV4-3, the J gene TRBJ2-6; no reliable D call. The CDR3 loop spans 17 amino acids. Germline assignment: CDR1 LGHNA and CDR2 YSLEER. V was pared by 0 bases and J by 0 bases, with 9 bases between.

This clone was observed a handful of times. CDR3 residues: CAWSGHQDNLGSKAFF. CDR3 nucleotides: TGTGCCTGGAGCGGACACCAGGACAACTTAGGGAGTAAAGCTTTCTTT. V usage is TRBV30 and J usage is TRBJ1-1; a weak D match, TRBD1 (5 bases). Per germline, CDR1 GTSNPN and CDR2 SVGIG (reference sequence). The V end lost 3 bases, the J end lost 9 bases, and 26 bases lay between the germline ends. CDR3 length: 16 amino acids.

The rearrangement links TRBV5-6 to TRBJ2-5; TRBD2 matches at 14 bases. This CDR3 is built from 18 residues. Germline CDR1 SGHDT, CDR2 YYEEEE. The V segment lost 1 base and the J segment 1 base; nucleotides outside the gene matches: 6. The CDR3 DNA is TGTGCCAGCAGCTTGTACGGGACTAGCGGGAGACGCCAAGAGACCCAGTACTTC. Its protein is CASSLYGTSGRRQETQYF.

A remark on this clone: Additional DNA sequences in this sample encode the identical CDR3. This chain links TRBV11-2 with TRBJ2-3; 7 bases fit TRBD2. This CDR3 contains 15 residues. In germline, CDR1 is SGHAT, CDR2 FQNNGV. V lost 1 base, J lost 1 base, and 2 bases stayed unmatched. DNA of the CDR3: TGTGCCAGCAGCTTAGTGGGGGGGGGCACAGATACGCAGTATTTT. It encodes CASSLVGGGTDTQYF. Together with reference TRBV11-2 and TRBJ2-3, the CDR3 gives the full variable domain: EAGVAQSPRYKIIEKRQSVAFWCNPISGHATLYWYQQILGQGPKLLIQFQNNGVVDDSQLPKDRFSAERLKGVDSTLKIQPAKLEDSAVYLCASSLVGGGTDTQYFGPGTRLTVL.

The J gene is TRBJ1-1, the V gene TRBV5-1; the match to TRBD1 covers 9 bases. Germline V gene data show CDR1 as SGHRS and CDR2 as YFSETQ. J was trimmed by 1 base and V by 5 bases; bases with no gene match: 9. CDR3 length equals 16 residues. CDR3 nucleotide sequence: TGCGCCAGCAGTCGAATCGCGGGACAGGGGAACACTGAAGCTTTCTTT. It is translated as CASSRIAGQGNTEAFF.

The chain links TRBV20-1 to TRBJ2-1, with D hard to call. V lost 3 bases and J 8 bases, leaving 8 bases between the germline ends. CDR1 and CDR2 (germline): DFQATT, SNEGSKA (reference sequence). The CDR3 covers 11 residues. The CDR3 region has the DNA TGCAGTGCTAGTGTATCCGATGAGCAGTTCTTC. Translation gives CSASVSDEQFF.

The gene calls are TRBV7-9 and TRBJ2-1; TRBD2 aligns across 8 bases. CDR3 size: 17 residues. Germline CDR1 reads SEHNR; CDR2 reads FQNEAQ (reference sequence). V was pared by 5 bases and J by 7 bases, with 16 bases of the junction left unmatched. The CDR3 reads CASSPPGLAGYRNEQFF. The CDR3 DNA follows: TGTGCCAGCAGCCCCCCTGGGCTAGCGGGTTATAGAAATGAGCAGTTCTTC.

This rearrangement joins TRBV19 to TRBJ1-3, with 8 bases aligning to TRBD1. The CDR3 totals 15 residues. Per germline, CDR1 LNHDA and CDR2 SQIVND (reference sequence). The V gene end was trimmed by 7 bases and the J gene end by 3 bases; junction bases not matched to a gene: 8. The CDR3 loop is CASTRTGSFGNTIYF. CDR3 in DNA: TGTGCCAGTACGAGGACAGGGAGTTTTGGAAACACCATATATTTT.

This rearrangement joins TRBV18 to TRBJ2-3; TRBD2 aligns across 7 bases. CDR1 and CDR2 from the germline V gene are KGHSH and LQKENI. CDR3 length equals 16 residues. V shed 2 bases, J shed 0 bases, and the junction held 5 bases outside the gene matches. CDR3 residues: CASSPLAGLSTDTQYF. The CDR3 bases are TGTGCCAGCTCACCATTAGCGGGCCTGAGCACAGATACGCAGTATTTT.

The chain couples TRBV5-1 to TRBJ2-3, with 11 bases matching TRBD1. The length of the CDR3 is 15 residues. The ends lost 4 bases at V and 6 bases at J; junction bases unmatched: 7. Germline values: CDR1 SGHRS, CDR2 YFSETQ. CDR3 DNA: TGCGCCAGCAGCCCAGGGACAGGGGGATTCGATACGCAGTATTTT. It codes for CASSPGTGGFDTQYF.

The chain joins TRBV30 to TRBJ1-2; D might be TRBD1 (5 bases). The CDR3 totals 14 residues. Germline loops: CDR1 GTSNPN, CDR2 SVGIG (reference sequence). With 2 bases removed from V and 7 bases from J, the gap between germline ends came to 17 bases. The CDR3 spells CAWSRPVTRGGYTF. In nucleotides, the CDR3 is TGTGCCTGGAGTCGGCCAGTGACTAGGGGTGGCTACACCTTC.

Notes on this clone: The sample has other DNA sequences that encode this CDR3 too. This rearrangement joins TRBV7-2 to TRBJ1-5, with TRBD1 identical over 7 bases. The CDR3 has 14 residues. Germline values: CDR1 SGHTA, CDR2 FQGNSA. The V gene end was trimmed by 1 base and the J gene end by 7 bases; junction bases not matched to a gene: 4. The CDR3 region is CASSLGQGGQPQHF. CDR3 nucleotides: TGTGCCAGCAGCTTAGGTCAGGGGGGACAGCCCCAGCATTTT.

Worth noting for this clone: This same CDR3 is encoded by further DNA sequences in the sample. This rearrangement joins TRBV18 to TRBJ1-1; D uncertain. Germline V gene data show CDR1 as KGHSH and CDR2 as LQKENI. Trimming took off 6 bases at V and 1 base at J, with 12 bases between the two ends. The CDR3 length is 14 residues. The CDR3 spells CASSPIEGNTEAFF. The CDR3 DNA sequence: TGTGCCAGCTCTCCCATTGAGGGGAACACTGAAGCTTTCTTT.

This clone was observed a handful of times. V and J are TRBV7-9 and TRBJ2-7; 8 bases match TRBD2. This CDR3 region has 14 residues. V lost 6 bases and J lost 2; bases outside the gene matches: 6. CDR1 SEHNR and CDR2 FQNEAQ come from the germline V gene (reference sequence). The DNA of the CDR3 is TGTGCCAGCAGGGGTAGCGGGGCAACCTACGAGCAGTACTTC. Amino acid sequence: CASRGSGATYEQYF.

This clone was seen a single time. The V gene is TRBV19, the J gene TRBJ1-5, with 7 bases aligning to TRBD1. In germline, CDR1 is LNHDA, CDR2 SQIVND (reference sequence). CDR3 length: 15 residues. Germline trimming cut 5 bases from V and 6 bases from J; bases unmatched to any gene: 10. The chain's CDR3 is CASSPFGTVVQPQHF. The CDR3 nucleotides are TGTGCCAGTAGTCCCTTCGGGACAGTCGTTCAGCCCCAGCATTTT.

This clone is a singleton in its sample. The chain couples TRBV19 to TRBJ1-6; D ambiguous. This CDR3 comprises 14 residues. Germline V gene data show CDR1 as LNHDA and CDR2 as SQIVND (reference sequence). Trimming removed 4 bases at V and 7 bases at J, with 11 bases between. In DNA, the CDR3 is TGTGCCAGTAGTACAGCAGCTGGAAATTCACCCCTCCACTTT. It specifies CASSTAAGNSPLHF.

The chain links TRBV28 to TRBJ1-1; possibly TRBD1 for D (6 bases). The germline V gene encodes CDR1 MDHEN and CDR2 SYDVKM. V was trimmed by 6 bases and J by 5 bases, leaving 19 bases between them. This CDR3 region has 15 residues. CDR3 region: CASRWGGARRTEAFF. The CDR3 coding sequence is TGTGCCAGCAGGTGGGGGGGCGCTCGGAGAACTGAAGCTTTCTTT.

This clone occurred once. The chain joins TRBV7-2 to TRBJ2-5; D gene ambiguous. V dropped 1 base and J dropped 4 bases, with 7 bases sitting between them. Germline assignment: CDR1 SGHTA and CDR2 FQGNSA. There are 13 residues in the CDR3. Here the CDR3 reads CASSLGPLETQYF. The CDR3 DNA follows: TGTGCCAGCAGCTTAGGACCACTAGAGACCCAGTACTTC.

The chain has TRBV28 and TRBJ2-1; D remains unclear. Trimming stripped 7 bases from V and 4 bases from J, with 14 bases between. The CDR3 is 14 residues long. The germline V gene encodes CDR1 MDHEN and CDR2 SYDVKM. The CDR3 protein is CASNLPHSYNEQFF. In DNA form, the CDR3 reads TGTGCCAGCAACCTTCCCCACAGTTACAATGAGCAGTTCTTC.

This clone came up once. V usage is TRBV27 and J usage is TRBJ2-5; a possible D gene is TRBD1 (8 bases). V was clipped by 4 bases and J by 4 bases, with 19 bases between them. The CDR3 covers 16 residues. Germline CDR1 reads MNHEY; CDR2 reads SMNVEV (reference sequence). In DNA form, the CDR3 reads TGTGCCAGCAGTTCCCACAGGGGGGGAAGCCTAGAGACCCAGTACTTC. Its protein is CASSSHRGGSLETQYF.

The chain uses TRBV19 and TRBJ2-7, with 10 bases matching TRBD1. Germline V lookup: CDR1 LNHDA, CDR2 SQIVND (reference sequence). The CDR3 totals 15 residues. Trimming removed 5 bases from V and 3 bases from J; junction bases left unmatched: 7. CDR3 protein: CASSGTGTGDYEQYF. The CDR3 DNA is TGTGCCAGTAGTGGAACCGGGACAGGGGACTACGAGCAGTACTTC.

A word on this clone: The identical CDR3 is also encoded by other nucleotide sequences in the sample. V usage is TRBV29-1 and J usage is TRBJ2-3, with D unclear. CDR3 length equals 12 residues. Looked up from germline, CDR1 is SQVTM and CDR2 is ANQGSEA. Between the trimmed V and J ends, which lost 4 bases and 0 bases, there was a span of 5 bases. Here the CDR3 DNA reads TGCAGCGTTGGGCAGAGCACAGATACGCAGTATTTT. Its translation is CSVGQSTDTQYF.

A word on this clone: Other DNA sequences from this sample encode an identical CDR3 as well. This chain links TRBV28 with TRBJ1-3; no reliable D call. This CDR3 has 12 amino acids. Germline CDR1 and CDR2: MDHEN and SYDVKM. Trimming took 2 bases from V and 4 from J, leaving 3 bases between them. In DNA form, the CDR3 reads TGTGCCAGCAGTTTAGTCGGAAACACCATATATTTT. It encodes CASSLVGNTIYF.

The V and J genes are TRBV2 and TRBJ2-2; maybe TRBD2 (6 bases). The V end lost 4 bases, the J end lost 3 bases, and 9 bases lay between the germline ends. The V gene's germline CDR1 is SNHLY and CDR2 FYNNEI. The CDR3 length is 14 residues. The CDR3 DNA reads TGTGCCAGCAGTGGCAGGAGGGACACCGGGGAGCTGTTTTTT. Translated, it gives CASSGRRDTGELFF.

This sequence joins TRBV5-1 and TRBJ2-1; TRBD2 is a possible D gene (6 bases). Germline-derived CDR1 and CDR2 are SGHRS and YFSETQ. The CDR3 extends over 16 amino acids. The V gene lost 4 bases and the J gene lost 2 bases, with 16 bases spanning the gap. The CDR3 nucleotides are TGCGCCAGCAGCGCCTCTTCCTCGGGGGCCTACAATGAGCAGTTCTTC. As protein: CASSASSSGAYNEQFF.

The chain carries TRBV11-2 and TRBJ1-1; D is unresolved. V lost 5 bases to trimming and J lost 1 base, with 14 bases between them. In germline, CDR1 is SGHAT, CDR2 FQNNGV. The CDR3 spans 15 residues. In DNA, the CDR3 is TGTGCCAGCAGCCAAGAGTTCTCGACGAACACTGAAGCTTTCTTT. Translation: CASSQEFSTNTEAFF.

The chain joins TRBV6-6 to TRBJ2-7; D may correspond to TRBD1 or TRBD2 (6 bases each). Trimming removed 6 bases from V and 9 bases from J, with 21 bases in between. The germline V gene has CDR1 MNHNY and CDR2 SVGAGI (reference sequence). The CDR3 totals 14 residues. DNA of the CDR3: TGTGCCAGCAGGAAACTAGAGGGGGGAATGGGGCAGTACTTC. Protein product: CASRKLEGGMGQYF.